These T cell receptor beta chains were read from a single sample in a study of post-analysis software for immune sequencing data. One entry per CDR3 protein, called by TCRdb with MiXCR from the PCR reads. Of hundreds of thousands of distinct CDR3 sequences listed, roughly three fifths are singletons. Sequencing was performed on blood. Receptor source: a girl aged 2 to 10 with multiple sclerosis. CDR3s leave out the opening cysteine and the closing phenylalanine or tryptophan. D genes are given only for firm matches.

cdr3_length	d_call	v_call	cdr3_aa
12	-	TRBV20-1	SARDPGPRTEAF
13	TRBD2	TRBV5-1	ASSLGSGVADTQY
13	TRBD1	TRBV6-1	ASSEGTGSSYEQY
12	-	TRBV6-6	ASRLGMGSTEAF
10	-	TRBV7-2	AKVTGNYGYT
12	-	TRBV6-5	ASSTRSLGEKLF
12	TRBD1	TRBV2	ASRPGQGTEKLF
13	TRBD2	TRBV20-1	SASPAGGPHYEQY
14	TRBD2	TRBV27	ASRNSGGFSYNEQF
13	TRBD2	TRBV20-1	SARDLAGDLYEQY
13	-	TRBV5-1	ASSLGLKATYEQY
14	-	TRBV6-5	ASSYSTALVTNVRT
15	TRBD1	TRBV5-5	ASRPHQDRLELNEQF
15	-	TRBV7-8	ASSLEVPHSTNSPLH
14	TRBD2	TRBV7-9	ASSPLGSGGTDTQY
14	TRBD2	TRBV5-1	ASTRGGAGGRETQY
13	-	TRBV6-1	ASSEGEAYQETQY
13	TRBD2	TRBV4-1	ASSQIRLAGDEQF
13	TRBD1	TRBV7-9	ASSLRQGAHPEAF
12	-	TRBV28	TSSCRSGGYGYT
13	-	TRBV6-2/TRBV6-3	ASSQSAEGGYGYT
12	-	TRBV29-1	SAFPETGANVLT
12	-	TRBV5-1	ATSPGPSTDTQY
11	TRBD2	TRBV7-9	ASSLVTSTEQF
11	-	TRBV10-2	ASSESSGTGQF
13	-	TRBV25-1	ASSAQTGFGEKLF
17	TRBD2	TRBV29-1	SVEYRFERGGPNQETQY
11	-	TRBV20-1	SASRGDNQPQH
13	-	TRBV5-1	ASSMTADRTDTQY
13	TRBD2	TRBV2	ASSPGLVGRSEQF
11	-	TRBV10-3	AISEDRTNGYT
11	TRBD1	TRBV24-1	ATRGQDNNVQF
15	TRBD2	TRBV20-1	SARDPSSGGRTDTQY
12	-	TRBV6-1	ASMRASDYNEQF
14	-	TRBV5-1	ASSSPGSVRGNEQF
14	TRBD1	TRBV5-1	ASSRDRAPWGTEAF
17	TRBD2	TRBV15	ATSRDNSPTSGDTDTQY
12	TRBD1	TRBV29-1	SVGQGANPYEQY
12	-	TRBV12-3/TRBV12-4	ASSFAPGQETQY
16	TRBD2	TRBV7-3	ASSPALAGDLVTDTQY
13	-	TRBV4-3	ASSRGPYVGDTQY